These 5 T cell receptor beta chains originate from one sample sequenced in a study of CD8 T cells in ankylosing spondylitis. In TCRdb, the 5' RACE reads were re-called with MiXCR into one record per CDR3 protein. The sample has roughly 180,000 distinct CDR3 sequences, approximately 10% seen once. The sequencing sample was made of blood, either unsorted or a sorted T cell fraction (not recorded which). The receptors were gathered from a male donor with ankylosing spondylitis or in good health (not recorded which).

Ten or more counts support this clonotype. The genes are TRBV5-1 and TRBJ2-2; 9 nucleotides align to TRBD2. Losses at the gene ends were 5 bases for V and 0 bases for J; bases not matched to a gene: 5. Germline V gene data show CDR1 as SGHRS and CDR2 as YFSETQ. The CDR3 runs to 16 residues. This CDR3 is CASREAGGANTGELFF. DNA of the CDR3: TGCGCCAGCAGGGAAGCGGGGGGCGCGAACACCGGGGAGCTGTTTTTT.

This clonotype was counted at least ten times. This chain links TRBV12-3 or TRBV12-4 with TRBJ2-5; D not certain. This CDR3 has 14 amino acids. Trimming stripped 5 bases from V and 1 base from J, with 11 bases between. The CDR3, as DNA: TGTGCCAGCAGTCTCCCGTTTAGCCAAGAGACCCAGTACTTC. Translation gives CASSLPFSQETQYF.

This clonotype came up a few times. The J gene is TRBJ2-7, the V gene TRBV12-3 or TRBV12-4, with D possibly being TRBD2 (5 bases). The CDR3 extends over 17 amino acids. V lost 2 bases, J lost 6 bases, and 23 bases lay in between. CDR3 protein: CASSLTSTRIPTGEQYF. CDR3 nucleotide sequence: TGTGCCAGCAGTTTAACCTCAACTAGGATTCCGACCGGCGAGCAGTACTTC.

There are many counts of this clonotype. The V call is TRBV3-1, the J call TRBJ1-3; no firm D call. Per germline, CDR1 LGHDT and CDR2 YNNKEL (reference sequence). V lost 2 bases, J lost 0 bases, and 8 bases lay in between. The CDR3 is 15 amino acids. In DNA, the CDR3 is TGTGCCAGCAGCCAATTACAAAGCTCTGGAAACACCATATATTTT. Residues: CASSQLQSSGNTIYF. Based on the CDR3 plus reference TRBV3-1 and TRBJ1-3, the full variable domain is DTAVSQTPKYLVTQMGNDKSIKCEQNLGHDTMYWYKQDSKKFLKIMFSYNNKELIINETVPNRFSPKSPDKAHLNLHINSLELGDSAVYFCASSQLQSSGNTIYFGEGSWLTVV.

This clonotype was seen ten or more times. As DNA, the CDR3 is TGTGCCACCAGCAGAGATCAATCGCGTTCGTCAAATGAGCAGTTCTTC. Its protein is CATSRDQSRSSNEQFF. The chain couples TRBV15 to TRBJ2-1; D is undetermined. CDR3 length: 16 amino acids. Trimming left V 0 bases short and J 7 bases short, with 16 bases between. Germline CDR1 is LNHNV and CDR2 is YYDKDF (reference sequence).